This entry lists 4 T cell receptor beta chains sequenced from one sample in a study of blood T cell repertoires in COVID-19. Libraries were prepared by immunoSEQ multiplex PCR; TCRdb keeps only in-frame clonotypes and omits some of them. The table includes tens of thousands of clones, approximately 90% detected once. The sequencing input was peripheral blood. Every receptor here comes from a human donor in a cohort sampled during active COVID-19. The donor label of this sample is uncertain.

The V gene is TRBV28, the J gene TRBJ2-6; 7 nucleotides line up with TRBD1. V was pared by 5 bases and J by 4 bases, with 5 bases of the junction left unmatched. The CDR3 totals 15 residues. Germline loops: CDR1 MDHEN, CDR2 SYDVKM. The CDR3 loop is CASSTGATGANVLTF. In DNA form, the CDR3 reads TGTGCCAGCAGTACAGGGGCTACCGGGGCCAACGTCCTGACTTTC.

The genes are TRBV15 and TRBJ2-7; D may be TRBD2 (5 bases). Germline V gene data show CDR1 as LNHNV and CDR2 as YYDKDF (reference sequence). The germline V and J ends were trimmed by 0 bases and 3 bases, with 12 bases remaining between them. The CDR3 runs 15 residues. The CDR3 nucleotides read TGTGCCACCAGCAGAGATAGAGGGCAGAGCTACGAGCAGTACTTC. Protein: CATSRDRGQSYEQYF.

The genes are TRBV2 and TRBJ1-3, with no clear D. CDR1 SNHLY and CDR2 FYNNEI come from the germline V gene. CDR3 length: 14 residues. Between the trimmed V and J ends, which lost 6 bases and 3 bases, there was a span of 12 bases. CDR3 DNA: TGTGCCAGCAGCCCCCGGGTCGGTGGAAACACCATATATTTT. Amino acids: CASSPRVGGNTIYF. The complete variable domain, with remaining parts taken from reference TRBV2 and TRBJ1-3, reads EPEVTQTPSHQVTQMGQEVILRCVPISNHLYFYWYRQILGQKVEFLVSFYNNEISEKSEIFDDQFSVERPDGSNFTLKIRSTKLEDSAMYFCASSPRVGGNTIYFGEGSWLTVV.

The chain uses TRBV19 and TRBJ2-3; perhaps TRBD1 as D (6 bases). The CDR3 loop spans 15 amino acids. Germline lookup yields CDR1 LNHDA and CDR2 SQIVND (reference sequence). V gave up 3 bases and J gave up 2 bases, with 12 bases separating them. CDR3 in DNA: TGTGCCAGTAGTATCTCACGGACAGTCACAGATACGCAGTATTTT. Amino acid sequence: CASSISRTVTDTQYF.